The 32 T cell receptor beta chains below were found in one sample sequenced in a study of shared clonotypes between healthy human individuals. Produced via immunoSEQ multiplex PCR; TCRdb's table is partial and in-frame only. The sample carries roughly 1 million clones, roughly 80% recorded once. The specimen sequenced was memory CD4+ T cells sorted from blood. Regarding subset: CD45RA-negative fraction. The receptors were sampled from a man younger than 35 in good health.

The chain's CDR3 is CSVPLFGGEQYF. The CDR3 bases are TGCAGCGTCCCCCTATTCGGGGGCGAGCAGTACTTC. This chain links TRBV29-1 with TRBJ2-7; perhaps TRBD2 as D (6 bases). Germline V gene sequence: CDR1 SQVTM, CDR2 ANQGSEA. V was cut by 6 bases and J by 6 bases, with 15 bases left in between. CDR3 length: 12 amino acids.

This sequence joins TRBV10-3 and TRBJ2-1; 11 nucleotides line up with TRBD2. CDR3 length equals 12 residues. After removal of 6 bases from V and 10 bases from J, the junction contained 2 bases not matched to a gene. Germline V gene sequence: CDR1 ENHRY, CDR2 SYGVKD. The CDR3 DNA reads as TGTGCCATCAGACGACTAGCGGGAGAGCAGTTCTTC. Translated: CAIRRLAGEQFF.

The chain carries TRBV5-4 and TRBJ1-1; 10 bases match TRBD1. This CDR3 contains 15 residues. The germline V gene has CDR1 SGHNT and CDR2 YYREEE (reference sequence). Losses at the gene ends were 5 bases for V and 5 bases for J; bases not matched to a gene: 9. CDR3 in amino acids: CASRSDRGRRTEAFF. CDR3 sequence (DNA): TGTGCCAGCAGGTCCGACAGGGGGCGACGGACTGAAGCTTTCTTT. Complete variable domain (other parts from reference TRBV5-4 and TRBJ1-1): ETGVTQSPTHLIKTRGQQVTLRCSSQSGHNTVSWYQQALGQGPQFIFQYYREEENGRGNFPPRFSGLQFPNYSSELNVNALELDDSALYLCASRSDRGRRTEAFFGQGTRLTVV.

J is TRBJ1-5 and V is TRBV4-2, with 7 positions matching TRBD1. The J segment lost 0 bases and the V segment lost 0 bases, leaving 8 bases of the junction unmatched. Germline assignment: CDR1 LGHNA and CDR2 YNFKEQ. This CDR3 contains 18 residues. Written as DNA, the CDR3 is TGTGCCAGCAGCCAAGATCTTACAGGGGCTAGTAGCAATCAGCCCCAGCATTTT. Its translation: CASSQDLTGASSNQPQHF.

V usage is TRBV6-5 and J usage is TRBJ2-3; D is unresolved. CDR1 and CDR2 from the germline V gene are MNHEY and SVGAGI. V was clipped by 0 bases and J by 3 bases, with 13 bases between them. This CDR3 is built from 16 residues. The DNA of the CDR3 is TGTGCCAGCAGTTACTCGAGAAGAGTAGGAACAGATACGCAGTATTTT. Translation: CASSYSRRVGTDTQYF.

V is TRBV5-4 and J is TRBJ1-2, with D possibly matching TRBD1 (5 bases). The CDR3 has 13 amino acids. V lost 3 bases to trimming and J lost 4 bases, with 10 bases between them. The germline CDR1 and CDR2 sequences are SGHNT and YYREEE (reference sequence). DNA for the CDR3: TGTGCCAGCAGCTGGGACGGAAGCTATGGCTACACCTTC. This translates into CASSWDGSYGYTF. The variable domain in full, with the rest retrieved from reference TRBV5-4 and TRBJ1-2, is ETGVTQSPTHLIKTRGQQVTLRCSSQSGHNTVSWYQQALGQGPQFIFQYYREEENGRGNFPPRFSGLQFPNYSSELNVNALELDDSALYLCASSWDGSYGYTFGSGTRLTVV.

Comments on this clone: Other DNA sequences of this sample code for an identical CDR3. CDR3 sequence: CASRGRAYEQYF. In DNA, the CDR3 is TGTGCCAGCAGGGGACGGGCCTACGAGCAGTACTTC. The V and J genes are TRBV18 and TRBJ2-7, with D perhaps assigned TRBD1 or TRBD2 (5 bases each). CDR3 size: 12 residues. Germline-derived CDR1 and CDR2 are KGHSH and LQKENI. The ends were cut back, 8 bases at V and 2 bases at J, with 10 bases in the middle.

The rearrangement joins TRBV5-1 to TRBJ1-1, with a tentative D call TRBD1 (5 bases). The CDR3 consists of 14 residues. The V gene lost 4 bases and the J gene lost 1 base, with 11 bases spanning the gap. Germline-derived CDR1 and CDR2 are SGHRS and YFSETQ. The CDR3 is CASSTGLGNTEAFF. In DNA form, the CDR3 reads TGCGCCAGCAGCACGGGACTGGGGAACACTGAAGCTTTCTTT.

The V call is TRBV7-2, the J call TRBJ1-2; D may be TRBD1 (6 bases). This CDR3 comprises 14 residues. V lost 5 bases and J 2 bases, leaving 12 bases between the germline ends. CDR1 and CDR2 from the germline V gene are SGHTA and FQGNSA. This CDR3 is CASSNTGQNYGYTF. CDR3 sequence (DNA): TGTGCCAGCAGCAACACAGGACAGAACTATGGCTACACCTTC.

The V gene is TRBV7-6, the J gene TRBJ2-2; D gene uncertain. Germline V gene data show CDR1 as SGHVS and CDR2 as FNYEAQ. V was trimmed by 2 bases and J by 3 bases, leaving 7 bases between them. This CDR3 comprises 14 residues. CDR3 sequence: CASSLSGHTGELFF. The CDR3 coding sequence is TGTGCCAGCAGCTTATCCGGGCACACCGGGGAGCTGTTTTTT.

The rearrangement links TRBV7-8 to TRBJ2-3, with a weak D call TRBD1 (6 bases). The CDR3 is 18 amino acids. Trimming pared 5 bases from V and 0 bases from J, leaving 21 bases between. Germline loops: CDR1 SGHVS, CDR2 FQNEAQ. The CDR3 is CASSQKSQRTASTDTQYF. The CDR3 DNA reads TGTGCCAGCAGCCAAAAATCCCAAAGGACAGCGAGCACAGATACGCAGTATTTT.

This clone was detected only a few times. V gene TRBV5-4 combines with J gene TRBJ1-4; a weak D match, TRBD1 (6 bases). V gave up 3 bases and J gave up 7 bases, with 13 bases separating them. CDR1 is SGHNT, CDR2 YYREEE, per germline (reference sequence). The CDR3 spans 14 residues. The CDR3 bases are TGTGCCAGCAGCTCCACAGGGAGGGGTGAAAAACTGTTTTTT. It encodes CASSSTGRGEKLFF.

The rearrangement links TRBV6-1 to TRBJ2-3; 9 nucleotides line up with TRBD1. J lost 3 bases, V lost 1 base, and 8 bases had no gene match. The CDR3 consists of 17 residues. The germline CDR1 and CDR2 sequences are MNHNS and SASEGT. The CDR3 bases are TGTGCCAGCAGTGAAGGAGGCGGGACAGGGAGGACAGATACGCAGTATTTT. Its protein is CASSEGGGTGRTDTQYF.

V is TRBV10-3 and J is TRBJ2-1, with 9 nucleotides matching TRBD2. This CDR3 is 14 amino acids long. Germline lookup yields CDR1 ENHRY and CDR2 SYGVKD. V lost 6 bases to trimming and J lost 4 bases; unmatched junction nucleotides: 4. The CDR3 nucleotides read TGTGCCATCAGGCGGGGGGGAGAATACAATGAGCAGTTCTTC. This gives the protein CAIRRGGEYNEQFF.

This chain links TRBV7-9 with TRBJ2-4; D not resolved. V lost 5 bases and J 8 bases, leaving 7 bases between the germline ends. CDR3 length equals 11 residues. The germline CDR1 and CDR2 sequences are SEHNR and FQNEAQ (reference sequence). CDR3: CASSAGYIQYF. CDR3 DNA sequence: TGTGCCAGCAGCGCCGGTTACATTCAGTACTTC.

This clone was seen a handful of times. J is TRBJ2-7 and V is TRBV7-2, with D uncertain. The CDR3 loop spans 14 amino acids. Trimming pared 3 bases from V and 0 bases from J, leaving 9 bases between. Per the germline V gene, CDR1 is SGHTA and CDR2 is FQGNSA. In DNA, the CDR3 is TGTGCCAGCAGCTTTTCAATCGGCTCCTACGAGCAGTACTTC. Protein product: CASSFSIGSYEQYF.

This clone occurred once. V usage is TRBV5-1 and J usage is TRBJ2-5; D uncertain. V was shortened by 0 bases and J by 1 base, with 10 bases between the two germline ends. This CDR3 has 15 residues. Germline loops: CDR1 SGHRS, CDR2 YFSETQ. The CDR3, as DNA: TGCGCCAGCAGCTTGGAACGGAGCACCCAAGAGACCCAGTACTTC. This encodes CASSLERSTQETQYF.

The chain recombines TRBV5-1 with TRBJ1-2, with 7 bases fitting TRBD1. The germline V gene encodes CDR1 SGHRS and CDR2 YFSETQ. The CDR3 is 15 residues long. The junction had 12 bases not matched to a gene; V was cut back by 6 bases and J by 4 bases. The CDR3 reads CASTSTGDGIYGYTF. Here the CDR3 DNA reads TGCGCCAGCACTTCCACAGGGGACGGGATCTATGGCTACACCTTC.

This clone was seen a single time. J is TRBJ1-5 and V is TRBV5-4; the match to TRBD1 covers 9 bases. Germline CDR1 reads SGHNT; CDR2 reads YYREEE (reference sequence). The CDR3 is 15 amino acids. With 4 bases clipped from V and 3 bases from J, the junction kept 5 bases outside the gene matches. CDR3 region: CASSLGQGFNQPQHF. CDR3 bases: TGTGCCAGCAGCCTGGGACAGGGATTCAATCAGCCCCAGCATTTT.

This clone was detected a few times. A much larger clone is a single base away; this may be a read error. Other nucleotide sequences in the sample specify the same CDR3. The chain has TRBV6-1 and TRBJ2-7; 9 positions match TRBD2. CDR1 and CDR2 (germline): MNHNS, SASEGT. With V trimmed by 3 bases and J by 2 bases, 2 bases remained unmatched. The CDR3 runs to 14 residues. The CDR3 region is CASSEAGGPYEQYF. CDR3 nucleotide sequence: TGTGCCAGCAGTGAGGCGGGGGGGCCCTACGAGCAGTACTTC.

This clone occurred once. The chain combines TRBV5-1 with TRBJ1-1, with a possible D match to TRBD1 (6 bases). Between the trimmed V and J ends, which lost 7 bases and 3 bases, there was a span of 10 bases. CDR1 and CDR2 from the germline V gene are SGHRS and YFSETQ. The CDR3 runs to 12 residues. In DNA form, the CDR3 reads TGCGCCAGCTTGGGGGCAGACACTGAAGCTTTCTTT. Residues: CASLGADTEAFF.

This clone was counted ten times or more. The same CDR3 is also encoded by other DNA sequences in this sample. V gene TRBV2 combines with J gene TRBJ1-2; 9 bases are a match to TRBD1. The CDR3 totals 14 residues. With V trimmed by 6 bases and J by 1 base, 3 bases remained unmatched. Germline V gene sequence: CDR1 SNHLY, CDR2 FYNNEI. DNA of the CDR3: TGTGCCAGCAGCCTGGGACAGGGTAACTATGGCTACACCTTC. Translating gives CASSLGQGNYGYTF.

The rearrangement uses TRBV7-9 and TRBJ1-3; maybe TRBD1 (5 bases). V was clipped by 3 bases and J by 4 bases, with 7 bases between them. The CDR3 is made up of 13 amino acids. Germline CDR1 SEHNR, CDR2 FQNEAQ (reference sequence). The CDR3 bases are TGTGCCAGCAGCTTTACAGGAGGAAACACCATATATTTT. It yields the protein CASSFTGGNTIYF.

The chain links TRBV7-9 to TRBJ1-2; D possibly corresponds to TRBD1 (5 bases). The germline gives CDR1 SEHNR, CDR2 FQNEAQ (reference sequence). This CDR3 comprises 15 residues. Trimming stripped 2 bases from V and 7 bases from J, with 17 bases between. The CDR3, as DNA: TGTGCCAGCAGCTTAAGTCCGGTCAGGGACTCTGGCTACACCTTC. Its protein product is CASSLSPVRDSGYTF.

The chain employs TRBV6-5 and TRBJ2-5, with 9 bases aligning to TRBD1. V lost 7 bases and J lost 4; bases outside the gene matches: 10. The CDR3 is 15 amino acids. Per the germline V gene, CDR1 is MNHEY and CDR2 is SVGAGI. The CDR3 spells CASNPYRGPRETQYF. CDR3 nucleotide sequence: TGTGCCAGCAACCCCTACAGGGGGCCAAGAGAGACCCAGTACTTC.

The chain is built from TRBV5-1 and TRBJ2-7; D is uncertain. V gave up 2 bases and J gave up 2 bases, with 11 bases separating them. CDR1 is SGHRS and CDR2 is YFSETQ in the germline V gene. This CDR3 spans 14 amino acids. The CDR3 DNA reads as TGCGCCAGCAGCTTAATACCAGCGACCTACGAGCAGTACTTC. This sequence encodes CASSLIPATYEQYF.

This clone was seen a few times. The gene calls are TRBV21-1 and TRBJ2-1; TRBD1 was called by the table and not checked on the DNA. TRBV21-1 is a listed pseudogene. The CDR3 runs to 14 residues. The DNA of the CDR3 is TGTGCCAGCAGCAAAGAGCAGGGCTACAATGAGCAGTTCTTC. This sequence encodes CASSKEQGYNEQFF.

This chain uses TRBV5-8 with TRBJ2-3; a weak D match, TRBD1 (6 bases). The V gene's germline CDR1 is SGHTS and CDR2 YDEGEE. V was trimmed by 2 bases and J by 1 base, leaving 8 bases between them. The CDR3 is 14 amino acids. CDR3 protein: CASSFSGGTDTQYF. The DNA of the CDR3 is TGTGCCAGCAGCTTTTCAGGGGGCACAGATACGCAGTATTTT.

The rearrangement uses TRBV30 and TRBJ1-1; TRBD1 is a possible D gene (5 bases). The germline gives CDR1 GTSNPN, CDR2 SVGIG (reference sequence). This CDR3 has 14 residues. V was pared by 4 bases and J by 0 bases, with 12 bases between. The CDR3 nucleotides are TGTGCCTGGAAGAGGGGCTTCATGAACACTGAAGCTTTCTTT. Its protein product is CAWKRGFMNTEAFF.

The chain uses TRBV2 and TRBJ2-3, with 8 nucleotides matching TRBD2. This CDR3 is 15 amino acids long. The V segment lost 6 bases and the J segment 6 bases; nucleotides outside the gene matches: 11. Germline-derived CDR1 and CDR2 are SNHLY and FYNNEI. Here the CDR3 reads CASSRPGLVGDTQYF. CDR3 coding DNA: TGTGCCAGCAGCCGACCGGGACTAGTGGGGGATACGCAGTATTTT. Full variable domain (outside the CDR3, taken from reference TRBV2 and TRBJ2-3): EPEVTQTPSHQVTQMGQEVILRCVPISNHLYFYWYRQILGQKVEFLVSFYNNEISEKSEIFDDQFSVERPDGSNFTLKIRSTKLEDSAMYFCASSRPGLVGDTQYFGPGTRLTVL.

The V call is TRBV10-3, the J call TRBJ1-2; TRBD1 is a possible D gene (6 bases). Germline loops: CDR1 ENHRY, CDR2 SYGVKD. V was clipped by 0 bases and J by 7 bases, with 15 bases between them. CDR3 length: 15 amino acids. CDR3 sequence reads: CAISESPGARGGYTF. DNA of the CDR3: TGTGCCATCAGTGAGTCCCCAGGGGCGCGGGGTGGCTACACCTTC.

The chain has TRBV5-1 and TRBJ1-3, with 9 bases lining up with TRBD1. Germline-derived CDR1 and CDR2 are SGHRS and YFSETQ. The CDR3 extends over 17 amino acids. With V trimmed by 4 bases and J by 0 bases, 8 bases remained unmatched. The CDR3 here is CASSERQGGGSGNTIYF. For the CDR3, the DNA is TGCGCCAGCAGCGAAAGACAGGGGGGCGGCTCTGGAAACACCATATATTTT.